The clone carrying this T cell receptor beta chain was counted only a few times. Its antigen is still unknown. The data belong to a study of beta chain features in type 1 diabetes. Study conclusions and caveats: Patients with Type 1 diabetes showed moderately but significantly shorter TCRB CDR3s in all four CD4+ subsets.

cDNA synthesis used the whole RNA isolate, giving expressed TCRB sequences. TCRdb keeps only in-frame clones here, not all; method: immunoSEQ multiplex PCR. The sample has hundreds of thousands of clones; over 12% are singletons. This receptor was obtained from a young man with type 1 diabetes. Sequenced input: naive CD4+ T cells from blood.

CDR3 loop: CASSGGASETQYF. The DNA for the CDR3 is TGTGCCAGCAGCGGGGGGGCCTCAGAGACCCAGTACTTC. The V gene is TRBV7-2, the J gene TRBJ2-5, with TRBD2 as a possible D gene (7 bases). CDR1 SGHTA and CDR2 FQGNSA come from the germline V gene. The V and J ends lost 5 bases and 4 bases respectively, with 11 bases between them. This CDR3 has 13 residues.